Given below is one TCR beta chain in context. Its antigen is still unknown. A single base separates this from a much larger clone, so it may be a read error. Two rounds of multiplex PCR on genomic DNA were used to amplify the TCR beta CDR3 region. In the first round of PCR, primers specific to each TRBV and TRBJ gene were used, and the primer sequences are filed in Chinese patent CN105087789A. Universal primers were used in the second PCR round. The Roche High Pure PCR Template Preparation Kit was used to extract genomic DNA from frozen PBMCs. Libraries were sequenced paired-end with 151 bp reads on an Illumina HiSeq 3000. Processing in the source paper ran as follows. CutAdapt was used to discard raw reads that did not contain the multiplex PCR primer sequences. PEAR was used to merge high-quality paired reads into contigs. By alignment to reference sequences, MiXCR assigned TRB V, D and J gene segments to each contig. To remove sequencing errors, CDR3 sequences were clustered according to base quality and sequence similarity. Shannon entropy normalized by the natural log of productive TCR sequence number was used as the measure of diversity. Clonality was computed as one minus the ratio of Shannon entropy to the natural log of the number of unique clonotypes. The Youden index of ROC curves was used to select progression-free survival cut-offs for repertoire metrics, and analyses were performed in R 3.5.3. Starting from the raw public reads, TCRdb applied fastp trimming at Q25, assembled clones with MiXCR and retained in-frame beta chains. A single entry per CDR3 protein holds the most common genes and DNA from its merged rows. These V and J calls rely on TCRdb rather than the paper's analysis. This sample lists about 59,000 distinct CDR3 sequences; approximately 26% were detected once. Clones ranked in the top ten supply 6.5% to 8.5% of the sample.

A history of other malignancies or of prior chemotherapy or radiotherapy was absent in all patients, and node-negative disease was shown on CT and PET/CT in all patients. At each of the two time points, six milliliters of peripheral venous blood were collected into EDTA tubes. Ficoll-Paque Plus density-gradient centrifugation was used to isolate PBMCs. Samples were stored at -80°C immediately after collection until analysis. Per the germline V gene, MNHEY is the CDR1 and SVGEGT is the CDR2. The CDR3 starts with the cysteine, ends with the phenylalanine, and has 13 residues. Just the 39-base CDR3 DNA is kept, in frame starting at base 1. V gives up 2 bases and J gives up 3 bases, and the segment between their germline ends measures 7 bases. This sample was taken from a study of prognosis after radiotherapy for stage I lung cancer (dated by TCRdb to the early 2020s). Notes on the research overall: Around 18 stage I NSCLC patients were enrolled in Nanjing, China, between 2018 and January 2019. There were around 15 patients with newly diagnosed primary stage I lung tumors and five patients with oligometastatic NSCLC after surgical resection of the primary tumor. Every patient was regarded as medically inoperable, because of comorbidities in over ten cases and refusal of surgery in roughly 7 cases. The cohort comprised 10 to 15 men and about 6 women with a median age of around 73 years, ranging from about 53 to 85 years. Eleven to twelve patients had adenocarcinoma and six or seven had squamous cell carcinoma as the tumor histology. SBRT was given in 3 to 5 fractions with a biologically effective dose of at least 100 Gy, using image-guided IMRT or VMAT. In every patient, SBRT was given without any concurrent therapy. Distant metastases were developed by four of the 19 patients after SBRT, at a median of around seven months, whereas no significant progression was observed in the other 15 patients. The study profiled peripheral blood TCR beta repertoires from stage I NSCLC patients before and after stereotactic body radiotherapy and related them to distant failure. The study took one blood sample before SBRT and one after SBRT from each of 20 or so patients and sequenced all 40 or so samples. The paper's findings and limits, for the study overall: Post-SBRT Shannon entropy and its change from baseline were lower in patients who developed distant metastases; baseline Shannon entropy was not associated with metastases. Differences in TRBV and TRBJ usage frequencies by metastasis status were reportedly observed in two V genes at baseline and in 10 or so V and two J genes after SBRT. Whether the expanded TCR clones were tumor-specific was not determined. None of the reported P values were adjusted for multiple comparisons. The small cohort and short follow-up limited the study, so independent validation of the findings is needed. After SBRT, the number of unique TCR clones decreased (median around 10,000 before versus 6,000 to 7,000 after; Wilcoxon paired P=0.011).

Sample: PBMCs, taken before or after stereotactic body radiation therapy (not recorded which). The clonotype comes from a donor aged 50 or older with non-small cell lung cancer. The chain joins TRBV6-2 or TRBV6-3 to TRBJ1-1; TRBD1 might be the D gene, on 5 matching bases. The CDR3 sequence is CASSYEGYTEAFF. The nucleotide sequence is TGTGCCAGCAGTTACGAGGGGTACACTGAAGCTTTCTTT.